The 25 T cell receptor beta chains in this list originate from one sample, sequenced in a study of patients and donors after allogeneic stem cell transplantation. A single record per CDR3 protein comes from TCRdb applying MiXCR to the RT-PCR reads. The table lists some 960,000 distinct CDR3 sequences, around 17% of them singletons. Sequenced input: blood, either unsorted or a sorted T cell fraction (not recorded which). All receptors derive from a human donor who was either an allogeneic HSCT recipient or a stem cell or donor lymphocyte infusion donor (not recorded which). It is not recorded whose cells these are; they may come from a transplant donor.

V and J are TRBV12-3 or TRBV12-4 and TRBJ2-2; D is perhaps TRBD2 (7 bases). This CDR3 has 16 amino acids. The V end was cut by 5 bases, the J end by 5 bases, with 18 bases between. In DNA form, the CDR3 reads TGTGCCAGCAGTGTAAGGGGGGGAAGTGGAACCGGGGAGCTGTTTTTT. It is translated as CASSVRGGSGTGELFF.

This clonotype was counted between two and nine times. The chain is built from TRBV11-3 and TRBJ2-3; D gene unclear. Germline V CDR1 and CDR2: SGHNT, YENEEA. V gave up 0 bases and J gave up 6 bases, with 4 bases separating them. The CDR3 has 12 residues. CDR3 sequence reads: CASSLEEDTQYF. The CDR3 DNA is TGTGCCAGCAGCTTAGAAGAGGATACGCAGTATTTT.

This chain joins TRBV7-2 and TRBJ1-3; a weak D match, TRBD1 (6 bases). The CDR3 spans 16 residues. Germline-derived CDR1 and CDR2 are SGHTA and FQGNSA. The V end was cut by 5 bases, the J end by 0 bases, with 14 bases between. In DNA, the CDR3 is TGTGCCAGCAGCCTCAGAAGGGGGAGCTCTGGAAACACCATATATTTT. Amino acid sequence: CASSLRRGSSGNTIYF.

The chain carries TRBV7-6 and TRBJ1-1, with D possibly TRBD1 on 6 matching bases. Trimming cost V 5 bases and J 4 bases, with 23 bases left between them. Germline V gene sequence: CDR1 SGHVS, CDR2 FNYEAQ. The CDR3 has 17 amino acids. The DNA of the CDR3 is TGTGCCAGCAGCCCCACGGCCCCCGAGGGGGGATCCACTGAAGCTTTCTTT. It is translated as CASSPTAPEGGSTEAFF. Filled out from reference TRBV7-6 and TRBJ1-1, the complete variable domain reads GAGVSQSPRYKVTKRGQDVALRCDPISGHVSLYWYRQALGQGPEFLTYFNYEAQQDKSGLPNDRFSAERPEGSISTLTIQRTEQRDSAMYRCASSPTAPEGGSTEAFFGQGTRLTVV.

The chain combines TRBV7-9 with TRBJ1-1; 7 nucleotides match TRBD1. The CDR3 is made up of 14 amino acids. The J segment lost 7 bases and the V segment lost 5 bases, leaving 10 bases of the junction unmatched. Looked up from germline, CDR1 is SEHNR and CDR2 is FQNEAQ (reference sequence). As DNA, the CDR3 is TGTGCCAGCAGCCCCCGACAGGGTCGGGGTGAAGCTTTCTTT. Its protein is CASSPRQGRGEAFF.

The chain couples TRBV2 to TRBJ2-1, with TRBD2 matching 8 bases. V shed 3 bases and J 9 bases; nucleotides not matched to a gene: 10. CDR1 and CDR2 (germline): SNHLY, FYNNEI. The CDR3 contains 15 residues. The CDR3 DNA sequence: TGTGCCAGCAGTGACGTCGGGAGGGCCCGCGGTGAGCAGTTCTTC. Protein product: CASSDVGRARGEQFF.

This clonotype was detected a few times. The chain is built from TRBV27 and TRBJ2-7; TRBD2 matches 9 bases. Germline V lookup: CDR1 MNHEY, CDR2 SMNVEV (reference sequence). CDR3 size: 14 residues. Trimming took 5 bases from V and 4 from J; bases not matched to a gene: 6. The CDR3 bases are TGTGCCAGCAGTCCTGGACTAGCGAGATACGAGCAGTACTTC. Translated: CASSPGLARYEQYF.

The rearrangement joins TRBV6-2 or TRBV6-3 to TRBJ1-2, with no clear D. The CDR3 sequence is 13 residues long. V lost 2 bases, J lost 4 bases, and 8 bases lay in between. The germline gives CDR1 MNHEY, CDR2 SVGEGT. The CDR3 is CASSYGATYGYTF. The CDR3 nucleotides read TGTGCCAGCAGTTACGGAGCGACCTATGGCTACACCTTC.

This clonotype has only a few counts. The chain couples TRBV7-9 to TRBJ1-5, with D perhaps TRBD1 (6 bases). V dropped 4 bases and J dropped 9 bases, with 13 bases sitting between them. The CDR3 consists of 13 residues. The germline V gene has CDR1 SEHNR and CDR2 FQNEAQ (reference sequence). CDR3 in DNA: TGTGCCAGCAGCTCCAGGGGAAGTGGGCCCCAGCATTTT. Residues: CASSSRGSGPQHF.

The rearrangement joins TRBV7-3 to TRBJ2-7; unclear D gene. The ends were cut back, 1 base at V and 2 bases at J, with 12 bases in the middle. Germline CDR1 and CDR2: SGHTA and FQGTGA. This CDR3 is 15 amino acids long. CDR3 nucleotide sequence: TGTGCCAGCAGCTTAATGCCGGATCCCACCTACGAGCAGTACTTC. This codes for CASSLMPDPTYEQYF.

V and J are TRBV29-1 and TRBJ2-4; the D gene is possibly TRBD1 (6 bases). V was cut by 6 bases and J by 7 bases, with 13 bases left in between. This CDR3 has 12 residues. Germline values: CDR1 SQVTM, CDR2 ANQGSEA. The DNA of the CDR3 is TGCAGCGTCCACGGGCAGGGGAACATTCAGTACTTC. Amino acids: CSVHGQGNIQYF.

The chain couples TRBV7-9 to TRBJ2-2; possibly TRBD1 or TRBD2 for D (5 bases each). V was clipped by 10 bases and J by 6 bases, with 21 bases between them. CDR3 size: 15 residues. The germline gives CDR1 SEHNR, CDR2 FQNEAQ (reference sequence). Written as DNA, the CDR3 is TGTGCCAACCCCCCAGGGCCCGGGGATGCCGGGGAGCTGTTTTTT. Amino acid sequence: CANPPGPGDAGELFF.

V gene TRBV6-2 or TRBV6-3 combines with J gene TRBJ2-7; D is unresolved. V was pared by 0 bases and J by 6 bases, with 6 bases between. The CDR3 sequence is 12 residues long. In germline, CDR1 is MNHEY, CDR2 SVGEGT. The CDR3 nucleotides read TGTGCCAGCAGTTACTCGGCCGGCGAGCAGTACTTC. It encodes CASSYSAGEQYF.

This clonotype showed up many times. J is TRBJ2-7 and V is TRBV12-3 or TRBV12-4; 9 positions agree with TRBD2. Trimming at V came to 6 bases and at J to 0 bases, leaving 3 bases not matched to a gene. This CDR3 region has 14 residues. The CDR3 DNA reads TGTGCCAGCAGGCTAGCGGGGAGCTCCTACGAGCAGTACTTC. This gives the protein CASRLAGSSYEQYF.

In this sample, this clonotype turned up a few times. CDR3 coding DNA: TGCGCCAGCAGCCAATCCCCCTCCTACAATGAGCAGTTCTTC. This codes for CASSQSPSYNEQFF. This chain joins TRBV4-1 and TRBJ2-1; unclear D gene. The germline V and J ends were trimmed by 2 bases and 0 bases, with 5 bases remaining between them. CDR3 size: 14 residues. CDR1 MGHRA and CDR2 YSYEKL come from the germline V gene.

This chain uses TRBV6-2 or TRBV6-3 with TRBJ1-1; tentatively, D is TRBD1 (6 bases). The length of the CDR3 is 11 residues. Trimming cost V 8 bases and J 5 bases, with 9 bases left between them. Germline V gene lookup returns CDR1 MNHEY and CDR2 SVGEGT. CDR3 nucleotides: TGTGCCAGCGAACAGGGTACTGAAGCTTTCTTT. The encoded protein is CASEQGTEAFF.

This clonotype was found a few times. The J gene is TRBJ1-4, the V gene TRBV12-3 or TRBV12-4; 7 bases map to TRBD1. This CDR3 spans 12 amino acids. The ends lost 6 bases at V and 7 bases at J; junction bases unmatched: 2. The CDR3 nucleotides are TGTGCCAGCAGGAGGGACAGTGAAAAACTGTTTTTT. As protein: CASRRDSEKLFF.

The CDR3 loop is CASSTGAGGTEQFF. CDR3 sequence (DNA): TGTGCCAGCAGCACTGGTGCGGGAGGCACTGAGCAGTTCTTC. The rearrangement links TRBV7-9 to TRBJ2-1, with 8 bases fitting TRBD2. The length of the CDR3 is 14 residues. Germline values: CDR1 SEHNR, CDR2 FQNEAQ (reference sequence). V was clipped by 5 bases and J by 9 bases; unmatched bases: 9.

The J gene is TRBJ2-7, the V gene TRBV5-6; D perhaps matches TRBD2 (6 bases). The CDR3 consists of 13 residues. Trimming shortened V by 4 bases and J by 3 bases, and 11 bases separated the two germline ends. In germline, CDR1 is SGHDT, CDR2 YYEEEE. CDR3 sequence: CASSLGLFYEQYF. The CDR3 nucleotides are TGTGCCAGCAGCCTGGGACTTTTCTACGAGCAGTACTTC.

The chain couples TRBV18 to TRBJ1-1, with D possibly matching TRBD1 (6 bases). This CDR3 has 15 residues. V shed 5 bases and J shed 1 base, with 14 bases lying between them. CDR1 is KGHSH, CDR2 LQKENI, per germline. DNA of the CDR3: TGTGCCAGCTCAGTTCAGGGGACGACGAACACTGAAGCTTTCTTT. Translation: CASSVQGTTNTEAFF.

V usage is TRBV15 and J usage is TRBJ1-1, with 11 positions matching TRBD1. With V trimmed by 1 base and J by 5 bases, 9 bases remained unmatched. Looked up from germline, CDR1 is LNHNV and CDR2 is YYDKDF (reference sequence). This CDR3 is built from 17 residues. In DNA, the CDR3 is TGTGCCACCAGCAGAGTTCCGGGACAGGGGGGCCAAACTGAAGCTTTCTTT. It codes for CATSRVPGQGGQTEAFF.

In its sample, this clonotype was seen many times. The rearrangement joins TRBV29-1 to TRBJ2-3; D is unclear. CDR3 length: 13 amino acids. V was shortened by 5 bases and J by 0 bases, with 9 bases between the two germline ends. The germline V gene encodes CDR1 SQVTM and CDR2 ANQGSEA. Written as DNA, the CDR3 is TGCAGCGTTTGGAAGGGTAGCACAGATACGCAGTATTTT. The encoded protein is CSVWKGSTDTQYF.

The rearrangement joins TRBV6-5 to TRBJ1-1; TRBD1 might be the D (5 bases). The CDR3 loop spans 17 amino acids. V lost 2 bases to trimming and J lost 3 bases, with 19 bases between them. The germline V gene encodes CDR1 MNHEY and CDR2 SVGAGI. The CDR3 is CASSYDSARVMDTEAFF. Written as DNA, the CDR3 is TGTGCCAGCAGTTACGATTCGGCCAGGGTCATGGACACTGAAGCTTTCTTT.

This clonotype was picked up a small number of times. This chain uses TRBV14 with TRBJ2-1, with 7 bases that match TRBD2. The CDR3 length is 15 residues. V lost 2 bases to trimming and J lost 2 bases; unmatched junction nucleotides: 3. CDR1 is SGHDN, CDR2 FVKESK, per germline. The CDR3 nucleotides read TGTGCCAGCAGCCAAACTAGCGAAGCCTACAATGAGCAGTTCTTC. It encodes CASSQTSEAYNEQFF.

This clonotype was counted a few times. The J gene is TRBJ1-1, the V gene TRBV12-3 or TRBV12-4; tentatively, D is TRBD1 (5 bases). With 10 bases removed from V and 6 bases from J, the gap between germline ends came to 15 bases. The CDR3 runs to 12 residues. Here the CDR3 DNA reads TGTGCCACCTCGGAGGAAGGGGCTGAAGCTTTCTTT. Amino acid sequence: CATSEEGAEAFF.